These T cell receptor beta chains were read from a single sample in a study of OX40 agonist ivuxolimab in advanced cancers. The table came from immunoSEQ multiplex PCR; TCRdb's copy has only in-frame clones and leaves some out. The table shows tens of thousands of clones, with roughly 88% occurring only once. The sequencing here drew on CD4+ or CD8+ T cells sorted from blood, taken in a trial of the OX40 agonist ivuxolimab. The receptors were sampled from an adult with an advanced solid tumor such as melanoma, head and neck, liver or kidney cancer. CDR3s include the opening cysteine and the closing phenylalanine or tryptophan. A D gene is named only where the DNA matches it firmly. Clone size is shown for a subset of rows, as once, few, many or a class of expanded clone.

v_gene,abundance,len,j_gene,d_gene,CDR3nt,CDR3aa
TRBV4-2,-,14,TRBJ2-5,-,TGTGCCAGCAGCCAAGATCTAAGGGGGGAGACCCAGTACTTC,CASSQDLRGETQYF
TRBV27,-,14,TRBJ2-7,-,TGTGCCAGCCCGATCGGGCCTCAATCCTACGAGCAGTACTTC,CASPIGPQSYEQYF
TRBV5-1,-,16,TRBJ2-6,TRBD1,TGCGCCAGCAGCTGGCAACAGGGGGCCGGGGCCAACGTCCTGACTTTC,CASSWQQGAGANVLTF
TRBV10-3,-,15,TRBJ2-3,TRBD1,TGTGCCATCAGTGGCCGGGACAGAGGGGCAGATACGCAGTATTTT,CAISGRDRGADTQYF
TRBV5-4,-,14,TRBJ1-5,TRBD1,TGTGCCAGCAGTCTTCAGGGGGTCAATCAGCCCCAGCATTTT,CASSLQGVNQPQHF
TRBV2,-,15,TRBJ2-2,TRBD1,TGTGCCAGCAGTGCAAGGGACAGGGACACCGGGGAGCTGTTTTTT,CASSARDRDTGELFF
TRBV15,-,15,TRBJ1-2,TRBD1,TGTGCCACCAGCAGAGGGACAGGTGGAGGCAGGGGCTACACCTTC,CATSRGTGGGRGYTF
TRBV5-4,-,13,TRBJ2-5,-,TGTGCCAGCAGCTTCCCCGGGGAAGAGACCCAGTACTTC,CASSFPGEETQYF
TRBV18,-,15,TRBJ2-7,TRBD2,TGTGCCAGCTCACCGGCGGGGGGCGGCTCCTACGAGCAGTACTTC,CASSPAGGGSYEQYF
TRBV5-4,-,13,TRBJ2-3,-,TGTGCCAGCAGCAGGGACCCCCAGGATACGCAGTATTTT,CASSRDPQDTQYF
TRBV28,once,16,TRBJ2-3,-,TGTGCCAGCAGTTTAGATCGCAGGGGAATCACAGATACGCAGTATTTT,CASSLDRRGITDTQYF
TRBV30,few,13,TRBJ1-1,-,TGTGCCTGGAGAGGGGCAAGGACCGAAGAAGCTTTCTTT,CAWRGARTEEAFF
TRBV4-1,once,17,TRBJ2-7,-,TGCGCCAGCAGCCAAACCCTCGTGAGGGGCCCTGGTCGCGAGCAGTACTTC,CASSQTLVRGPGREQYF
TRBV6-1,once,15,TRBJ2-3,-,TGTGCCAGCAGTGTTCGGAGAGGGGGCACAGATACGCAGTATTTT,CASSVRRGGTDTQYF